The source of this T cell receptor (beta chain) is a study of T cells in Graves' hyperthyroidism and ophthalmopathy. V was trimmed by 0 bases and J by 4 bases, leaving 10 bases between them. The CDR3 sequence is 14 residues long. CDR1 is SGDLS and CDR2 is YYNGEE in the germline V gene. Amplification targeted TCR beta CDR3 regions from RNA transcripts. TCR CDR3 regions were first amplified by RT-PCR with HTBI primers. Using its own MiXCR run on the multiplex PCR reads, TCRdb lists one record per CDR3 protein. The sample records 600,000 to 700,000 distinct CDR3 sequences, around 15% being singletons. The sequencing sample was made of blood. The chain employs TRBV9 and TRBJ1-2; D gene ambiguous. The source of this sequence is a woman aged 40 to 55 with Graves' ophthalmopathy. CDR3 nucleotides: TGTGCCAGCAGCGTAGATGGTAGCGGCTATGGCTACACCTTC. Protein: CASSVDGSGYGYTF.